These 9 T cell receptor beta chains were all obtained from the same sample, sequenced in a study of prognosis after radiotherapy for stage I lung cancer. The authors amplified TCR beta CDR3 from genomic DNA using two-round multiplex PCR. Used in first-round PCR were primers specific to each TRBV and TRBJ gene. One entry per CDR3 protein results from TCRdb running MiXCR on the multiplex PCR reads. The sample lists over 15,000 distinct CDR3 sequences, 40% to 55% occurring once. The material was PBMCs, obtained before or after stereotactic body radiation therapy (not recorded which). The receptor source for this set is a donor aged 50 or older with non-small cell lung cancer.

This clonotype was seen a handful of times. The chain couples TRBV20-1 to TRBJ2-3; 13 bases match TRBD2. Germline V lookup: CDR1 DFQATT, CDR2 SNEGSKA (reference sequence). Unmatched junction bases numbered 7, after V lost 6 bases and J lost 4 bases. This CDR3 has 15 residues. The CDR3 sequence: CSAEIGTSGADTQYF. The CDR3 bases are TGCAGTGCGGAGATCGGGACTAGCGGGGCAGATACGCAGTATTTT.

Points on this clonotype: A read error may produce the germline difference seen at one junction end. The chain employs TRBV5-1 and TRBJ2-3, with a weak D call TRBD2 (5 bases). The V gene's germline CDR1 is SGHRS and CDR2 YFSETQ. The CDR3 runs 16 residues. This CDR3 is CASSLIPSPTTDAQYF. The CDR3 DNA sequence: TGCGCCAGCAGCTTAATTCCTAGCCCTACCACAGATGCGCAGTATTTT.

Comments on this clonotype: This may be a read error: a much more frequent sequence differs by one nucleotide. The chain couples TRBV29-1 to TRBJ1-1, with D possibly matching TRBD1 (6 bases). The CDR3 is 15 residues long. CDR1 is SQVTM, CDR2 ANQGSEA, per germline. The V gene lost 0 bases and the J gene lost 1 base, with 12 bases spanning the gap. CDR3 in amino acids: CSVEDLRGANTEAFF. The CDR3 nucleotides read TGCAGCGTTGAAGATCTGAGGGGGGCGAACACTGAAGCTTTCTTT.

This chain connects TRBV6-1 to TRBJ2-7; TRBD1 might be the D (6 bases). CDR3 length equals 14 residues. From germline, CDR1 is MNHNS and CDR2 SASEGT. V was cut by 6 bases and J by 0 bases, with 12 bases left in between. CDR3 in amino acids: CASRARDTSYEQYF. The CDR3 DNA sequence: TGTGCCAGCAGAGCCCGGGACACCTCCTACGAGCAGTACTTC.

This clonotype is a singleton in its sample. V gene TRBV20-1 combines with J gene TRBJ2-3; no clear D gene. This CDR3 spans 11 amino acids. CDR1 DFQATT and CDR2 SNEGSKA come from the germline V gene (reference sequence). CDR3 residues: CSPRATDTQYF. The CDR3 nucleotides read TGCAGCCCCCGGGCGACAGATACGCAGTATTTT.

This clonotype was recorded many times. This chain links TRBV15 with TRBJ1-2; the D gene is possibly TRBD1 (6 bases). The germline CDR1 and CDR2 sequences are LNHNV and YYDKDF (reference sequence). The CDR3 runs 13 residues. V was pared by 2 bases and J by 6 bases, with 10 bases between. CDR3 protein: CATSRSPGDGYTF. In DNA, the CDR3 is TGTGCCACCAGCAGATCACCAGGGGATGGCTACACCTTC. The full variable domain, in which reference TRBV15 and TRBJ1-2 provide the parts outside the CDR3, is DAMVIQNPRYQVTQFGKPVTLSCSQTLNHNVMYWYQQKSSQAPKLLFHYYDKDFNNEADTPDNFQSRRPNTSFCFLDIRSPGLGDTAMYLCATSRSPGDGYTFGSGTRLTVV.

This clonotype has just a few counts. The chain carries TRBV5-4 and TRBJ2-2, with 7 bases aligning to TRBD2. Trimming removed 0 bases from V and 1 base from J; junction bases left unmatched: 9. Germline CDR1 is SGHNT and CDR2 is YYREEE (reference sequence). CDR3 length equals 18 residues. CDR3 sequence (DNA): TGTGCCAGCAGCTTGGGCGGGGGTGGCGGGCTGAACACCGGGGAGCTGTTTTTT. This sequence encodes CASSLGGGGGLNTGELFF.

With respect to this clonotype: This sequence may be a read error, since a much larger clone differs from it by one base. Lacking the conserved final phenylalanine or tryptophan, this CDR3 likely reflects a read error. V gene TRBV6-2 or TRBV6-3 combines with J gene TRBJ2-2; 7 positions agree with TRBD1. CDR1 is MNHEY, CDR2 SVGEGT, per germline. This CDR3 region has 13 residues. CDR3 nucleotides: TGTTCCAGCAGTTACACAGGGGCCGGGGAGCTGTTTCTT. This gives the protein CSSSYTGAGELFL.

With regard to this clonotype: This may be a read error: a much more frequent sequence differs by one nucleotide. V and J are TRBV11-2 and TRBJ1-4; D call uncertain. V was clipped by 4 bases and J by 0 bases, with 21 bases between them. There are 19 residues in the CDR3. Germline assignment: CDR1 SGHAT and CDR2 FQNNGV. The CDR3 nucleotides are TGTGCCAGCAGCTCCCCCCTTTCCTGGCAGTTATCAACTAATGAAAAACTGTTTTTT. Amino acids: CASSSPLSWQLSTNEKLFF.